The rows below give T cell receptor beta chains drawn from one sample of a study of T cells after posttransplantation cyclophosphamide. The table came from immunoSEQ multiplex PCR; TCRdb's copy has only in-frame clones and leaves some out. The data contain approximately 52,000 clones, around 84% of them singletons. The source material was PBMCs. The receptors were sampled from a man aged 25-45 years with a blood cancer, CMV-positive, and with a related stem cell donor. CDR3s include the opening cysteine and the closing phenylalanine or tryptophan. The order of the fields is J gene, clone size, CDR3 length, V gene, CDR3 protein. Size tells how often a clone was seen (once, few, many) or the class of an expanded clone, and some rows leave it out.

TRBJ2-3 | NA | 14 | TRBV11-1 | CASSFHAVPDTQYF
TRBJ2-7 | NA | 13 | TRBV19 | CASSTDRNYEQYF
TRBJ2-1 | NA | 14 | TRBV19 | CASIGGSSYNEQFF
TRBJ2-7 | NA | 15 | TRBV10-1 | CATHRGSGASYEQYF
TRBJ1-2 | NA | 15 | TRBV13 | CASSLWGQGWGGYPF
TRBJ2-7 | NA | 13 | TRBV28 | CASSLAGAYEQYF
TRBJ2-2 | NA | 13 | TRBV28 | CASIRGGTGELFF
TRBJ2-7 | NA | 14 | TRBV7-2 | CASSVGGSIYEQYF
TRBJ1-1 | few | 12 | TRBV27 | CASSSGNTEAFF
TRBJ2-3 | NA | 19 | TRBV5-4 | CASSLGGTSGRVSTDTQYF
TRBJ2-2 | few | 16 | TRBV9 | CASSVGLAEPTGELFF
TRBJ1-3 | NA | 17 | TRBV7-2 | CASSLDKGQGSINTIYF
TRBJ1-2 | NA | 12 | TRBV30 | CAWSGVGGGYTF
TRBJ2-1 | NA | 15 | TRBV7-3 | CASSSGQGASNEQFF
TRBJ2-7 | NA | 16 | TRBV7-9 | CASSPAPGQGSYEQYF
TRBJ1-1 | NA | 15 | TRBV25-1 | CASSGPHDRGLRAFF
TRBJ1-2 | NA | 14 | TRBV5-6 | CASRSQGSLYGYTF
TRBJ2-7 | few | 15 | TRBV10-3 | CAISVSVGPSYEQYF
TRBJ2-1 | NA | 16 | TRBV28 | CASSSGQAVWYNEQFF
TRBJ2-7 | NA | 11 | TRBV18 | CASSTGTEQYF
TRBJ1-5 | NA | 15 | TRBV7-9 | CASSLGAGVNQPQHF
TRBJ2-1 | NA | 13 | TRBV4-2 | CASSQGLTNEQFF
TRBJ2-1 | NA | 15 | TRBV13 | CASSLATGSYNEQFF
TRBJ1-5 | NA | 15 | TRBV29-1 | CSVVVAQGGGQPQHF
TRBJ2-1 | NA | 16 | TRBV5-1 | CASSFGGTGRGDEQFF
TRBJ2-3 | NA | 14 | TRBV7-3 | CASSPNGGPDTQYF
TRBJ2-3 | once | 13 | TRBV7-2 | CASHVGAADTQYF
TRBJ1-4 | few | 17 | TRBV4-2 | CASSQGTKTAGAEKLFF
TRBJ1-1 | few | 13 | TRBV19 | CASSIAGHYEAFF
TRBJ2-2 | NA | 13 | TRBV7-3 | CASSSGLTGELFF
TRBJ2-2 | NA | 16 | TRBV19 | CASSMRLFPNTGELFF
TRBJ2-3 | NA | 14 | TRBV15 | CATSRDGVPDTQYF
TRBJ2-7 | NA | 13 | TRBV29-1 | CSVEPVASYEQYF
TRBJ1-2 | NA | 13 | TRBV6-6 | CASSYSTDYGYTF
TRBJ1-1 | NA | 13 | TRBV29-1 | CSARTGMNTEAFF
TRBJ2-7 | NA | 13 | TRBV7-9 | CASSAVHNYEQYF
TRBJ2-7 | NA | 15 | TRBV7-2 | CASSLGGTGLNEQYF
TRBJ2-7 | few | 13 | TRBV29-1 | CSVAGLAVSEQYF
TRBJ2-7 | NA | 17 | TRBV7-2 | CASSFRLAGAASYEQYF
TRBJ2-5 | NA | 14 | TRBV11-2 | CASSLGAVGETQYF
TRBJ1-4 | NA | 18 | TRBV4-1 | CASSQDWAERQVNEKLFF
TRBJ1-5 | NA | 15 | TRBV15 | CATSTQGAIHQPQHF
TRBJ2-1 | NA | 16 | TRBV9 | CASSLRTSGRAGEQFF
TRBJ1-4 | few | 13 | TRBV7-9 | CASRPVEVGKLFF
TRBJ2-1 | NA | 14 | TRBV7-9 | CASSLYPARIVQFF
TRBJ1-4 | NA | 14 | TRBV27 | CASSLLGGRERLFF
TRBJ1-2 | NA | 17 | TRBV19 | CASSRSTGGESNYGYTF
TRBJ2-3 | NA | 15 | TRBV5-6 | CASILSGTGGYGQYF
TRBJ2-7 | NA | 14 | TRBV6-6 | CASSYRDRTYEQYF
TRBJ2-3 | NA | 14 | TRBV11-2 | CASSLARSTDTQYF
TRBJ1-3 | few | 15 | TRBV28 | CASSYRGLSGNTIYF
TRBJ2-1 | NA | 15 | TRBV29-1 | CSVGGLAGPNDEQFF
TRBJ1-5 | NA | 15 | TRBV18 | CASSPEGTGNQPQHF
TRBJ1-2 | medium-sized | 13 | TRBV6-4 | CASSDSEGNGYTF
TRBJ2-1 | NA | 14 | TRBV6-4 | CASSDEVFRGEQFF